The rows below give T cell receptor beta chains drawn from one sample of a study of T cell changes during pregnancy in multiple sclerosis. Sequenced by immunoSEQ multiplex PCR; TCRdb stores in-frame clones only, minus some. The sample holds 70,000 to 100,000 clones, roughly 90% seen once. The specimen comprised peripheral blood, sampled in the first trimester of pregnancy. All receptors derive from a female donor with multiple sclerosis, enrolled in a pregnancy study. Each CDR3 is given without its conserved first and last residue. The order of the fields is J gene, V gene, D gene, CDR3 protein. A D gene is named only where the DNA matches it firmly.

j_gene: TRBJ1-4; v_gene: TRBV6-1; d_gene: TRBD1; CDR3aa: ASSLQGAELF
j_gene: TRBJ2-2; v_gene: TRBV6-5; d_gene: -; CDR3aa: ASSYARLDTGELF
j_gene: TRBJ2-1; v_gene: TRBV7-9; d_gene: -; CDR3aa: ASSEIRGYNEQF
j_gene: TRBJ1-1; v_gene: TRBV5-1; d_gene: -; CDR3aa: ASSLERWAPSEAF
j_gene: TRBJ1-5; v_gene: TRBV25-1; d_gene: -; CDR3aa: ASSPETPEEDQPQH
j_gene: TRBJ2-7; v_gene: TRBV7-9; d_gene: -; CDR3aa: ASSEGQTEPYEQY
j_gene: TRBJ2-7; v_gene: TRBV19; d_gene: TRBD2; CDR3aa: ASSTAGGGYEQY
j_gene: TRBJ1-5; v_gene: TRBV5-8; d_gene: TRBD1; CDR3aa: ASSNLDRGRVQPQH
j_gene: TRBJ1-5; v_gene: TRBV5-8; d_gene: -; CDR3aa: ASSLYSNQPQH
j_gene: TRBJ2-7; v_gene: TRBV27; d_gene: TRBD2; CDR3aa: ASSLSPSGIVEQY